Described below is a single TCR beta chain sequence and its context. This entry comes from a study of Tregs in tolerant kidney transplant recipients. Trimming pared 2 bases from V and 2 bases from J, leaving 10 bases between. The CDR3 has 14 amino acids. Germline V lookup: CDR1 SGHTA, CDR2 FQGNSA. TCRdb keeps only in-frame clones here, not all; method: immunoSEQ multiplex PCR. This sample has roughly 66,000 clones, with about nine tenths found just once. The sequence was obtained from a human donor who received a combined kidney and bone marrow transplant. Sequencing was performed on CD8+ T cells from blood, taken before the transplant. The gene calls are TRBV7-2 and TRBJ2-7; the D gene is possibly TRBD2 (6 bases). CDR3 sequence: CASSLITSTYEQYF. CDR3 DNA sequence: TGTGCCAGCAGCTTAATAACTAGCACCTACGAGCAGTACTTC.